A selection of T cell receptor beta chains follows, all from one sample in a study of blood T cell repertoires in COVID-19. Sequencing used immunoSEQ multiplex PCR; TCRdb keeps in-frame clones, though not all of them. In the table there are some 300,000 clones, nearly 90% of which are singletons. The sequencing input was PBMCs or T cells enriched from blood (not recorded which). These receptors originate from a woman aged 25 to 39 who had recovered from COVID-19. The conserved cysteine and the conserved F or W are not part of the CDR3 here. The order of the fields is CDR3 protein, V gene, clone size, J gene, CDR3 length. Part of the rows lack a size; the others show once, few, many or a class for expanded clones.

CDR3aa: AITSTPGQDNYGYT
v_gene: TRBV10-3
abundance: NA
j_gene: TRBJ1-2
len: 14

CDR3aa: ASSQTGTSGAYEQY
v_gene: TRBV4-2
abundance: NA
j_gene: TRBJ2-7
len: 14

CDR3aa: ASTQYRGTEAF
v_gene: TRBV5-5
abundance: few
j_gene: TRBJ1-1
len: 11

CDR3aa: ASSRSSGRAYNEQF
v_gene: TRBV6-2/TRBV6-3
abundance: NA
j_gene: TRBJ2-1
len: 14

CDR3aa: ASSLSGSPYEQY
v_gene: TRBV27
abundance: NA
j_gene: TRBJ2-7
len: 12

CDR3aa: ASSLGARLSGELF
v_gene: TRBV5-1
abundance: few
j_gene: TRBJ2-2
len: 13

CDR3aa: ASSQGQGAYNSPLH
v_gene: TRBV5-1
abundance: NA
j_gene: TRBJ1-6
len: 14

CDR3aa: ASSLTGGETEAF
v_gene: TRBV11-3
abundance: NA
j_gene: TRBJ1-1
len: 12

CDR3aa: ASSFSGRNTIY
v_gene: TRBV12-3/TRBV12-4
abundance: NA
j_gene: TRBJ1-3
len: 11

CDR3aa: ASLPGGPNTEAF
v_gene: TRBV18
abundance: few
j_gene: TRBJ1-1
len: 12

CDR3aa: ASSLTSGSSYNEQF
v_gene: TRBV5-1
abundance: NA
j_gene: TRBJ2-1
len: 14

CDR3aa: ASSLVGGAGTEAF
v_gene: TRBV7-2
abundance: NA
j_gene: TRBJ1-1
len: 13

CDR3aa: ASSLAGVGETQY
v_gene: TRBV25-1
abundance: once
j_gene: TRBJ2-5
len: 12

CDR3aa: SAHTGDDEQF
v_gene: TRBV29-1
abundance: NA
j_gene: TRBJ2-1
len: 10

CDR3aa: ASSLQGNPGNTIY
v_gene: TRBV5-1
abundance: few
j_gene: TRBJ1-3
len: 13

CDR3aa: ASREQGSYGYT
v_gene: TRBV5-6
abundance: NA
j_gene: TRBJ1-2
len: 11

CDR3aa: ASRFRHRSSGNTIY
v_gene: TRBV19
abundance: few
j_gene: TRBJ1-3
len: 14

CDR3aa: ASSPDRGFEQY
v_gene: TRBV7-9
abundance: NA
j_gene: TRBJ2-7
len: 11

CDR3aa: ASSASGESTDTQY
v_gene: TRBV6-4
abundance: NA
j_gene: TRBJ2-3
len: 13

CDR3aa: ASTAAQGMGDYEQY
v_gene: TRBV28
abundance: few
j_gene: TRBJ2-7
len: 14

CDR3aa: AISADSRSPLH
v_gene: TRBV10-3
abundance: NA
j_gene: TRBJ1-6
len: 11

CDR3aa: ASSEKRQGGYNEQF
v_gene: TRBV9
abundance: NA
j_gene: TRBJ2-1
len: 14

CDR3aa: ASRNRGANEKLF
v_gene: TRBV7-8
abundance: NA
j_gene: TRBJ1-4
len: 12

CDR3aa: ASRPHGFHDEQF
v_gene: TRBV5-4
abundance: once
j_gene: TRBJ2-1
len: 12

CDR3aa: ASHSLTNEKLF
v_gene: TRBV6-5
abundance: few
j_gene: TRBJ1-4
len: 11

CDR3aa: ASSLGATSTDTQY
v_gene: TRBV5-1
abundance: NA
j_gene: TRBJ2-3
len: 13

CDR3aa: ASSSAGNQETQY
v_gene: TRBV7-2
abundance: NA
j_gene: TRBJ2-5
len: 12

CDR3aa: AWRLGFNSPLH
v_gene: TRBV30
abundance: few
j_gene: TRBJ1-6
len: 11

CDR3aa: ASSLLGSREGRETQY
v_gene: TRBV7-9
abundance: NA
j_gene: TRBJ2-5
len: 15

CDR3aa: ASSLVDRAGQF
v_gene: TRBV7-2
abundance: NA
j_gene: TRBJ2-1
len: 11

CDR3aa: ASSLDAGSYEQY
v_gene: TRBV7-2
abundance: NA
j_gene: TRBJ2-7
len: 12

CDR3aa: ASSSRLLRRGYEQY
v_gene: TRBV28
abundance: NA
j_gene: TRBJ2-7
len: 14

CDR3aa: TSSQDVRGGIDEQY
v_gene: TRBV1
abundance: NA
j_gene: TRBJ2-7
len: 14

CDR3aa: ASSPPQLPNEKLF
v_gene: TRBV18
abundance: NA
j_gene: TRBJ1-4
len: 13

CDR3aa: ASSQIGQGGGYT
v_gene: TRBV28
abundance: NA
j_gene: TRBJ1-2
len: 12

CDR3aa: ASSQDIQTRWTSGSKSNYEQY
v_gene: TRBV14
abundance: NA
j_gene: TRBJ2-7
len: 21

CDR3aa: SVDREETQY
v_gene: TRBV29-1
abundance: NA
j_gene: TRBJ2-5
len: 9

CDR3aa: ASSLPLRTPDTNTEAF
v_gene: TRBV28
abundance: NA
j_gene: TRBJ1-1
len: 16

CDR3aa: ACLGYQMNTEAF
v_gene: TRBV28
abundance: once
j_gene: TRBJ1-1
len: 12

CDR3aa: ASSAWDRGYEQY
v_gene: TRBV19
abundance: NA
j_gene: TRBJ2-7
len: 12

CDR3aa: ASSPGRGQGYT
v_gene: TRBV19
abundance: NA
j_gene: TRBJ1-2
len: 11

CDR3aa: ASSERRGGNEKLF
v_gene: TRBV25-1
abundance: NA
j_gene: TRBJ1-4
len: 13

CDR3aa: ASFSGGFNNEQF
v_gene: TRBV2
abundance: once
j_gene: TRBJ2-1
len: 12

CDR3aa: AISKRDGNTEAF
v_gene: TRBV10-3
abundance: NA
j_gene: TRBJ1-1
len: 12

CDR3aa: ASSIGLRSSYEQY
v_gene: TRBV7-9
abundance: once
j_gene: TRBJ2-7
len: 13

CDR3aa: ASSVIDSHNQPQH
v_gene: TRBV6-2/TRBV6-3
abundance: NA
j_gene: TRBJ1-5
len: 13

CDR3aa: ASNLAQNTEAF
v_gene: TRBV28
abundance: once
j_gene: TRBJ1-1
len: 11

CDR3aa: ASSLTSMNTEAF
v_gene: TRBV5-4
abundance: NA
j_gene: TRBJ1-1
len: 12

CDR3aa: ASGATGHPQETQY
v_gene: TRBV28
abundance: NA
j_gene: TRBJ2-5
len: 13

CDR3aa: ASSHRLAGHLEYEQY
v_gene: TRBV14
abundance: NA
j_gene: TRBJ2-7
len: 15

CDR3aa: ASSSTGINQPQH
v_gene: TRBV18
abundance: NA
j_gene: TRBJ1-5
len: 12

CDR3aa: ATSSRTSGTDTQY
v_gene: TRBV24-1
abundance: NA
j_gene: TRBJ2-3
len: 13

CDR3aa: ASSRNRQGYASKNIQY
v_gene: TRBV13
abundance: NA
j_gene: TRBJ2-4
len: 16

CDR3aa: ASSRTGLLNYEQY
v_gene: TRBV28
abundance: NA
j_gene: TRBJ2-7
len: 13

CDR3aa: ASSVLGGEHYEQY
v_gene: TRBV2
abundance: NA
j_gene: TRBJ2-7
len: 13